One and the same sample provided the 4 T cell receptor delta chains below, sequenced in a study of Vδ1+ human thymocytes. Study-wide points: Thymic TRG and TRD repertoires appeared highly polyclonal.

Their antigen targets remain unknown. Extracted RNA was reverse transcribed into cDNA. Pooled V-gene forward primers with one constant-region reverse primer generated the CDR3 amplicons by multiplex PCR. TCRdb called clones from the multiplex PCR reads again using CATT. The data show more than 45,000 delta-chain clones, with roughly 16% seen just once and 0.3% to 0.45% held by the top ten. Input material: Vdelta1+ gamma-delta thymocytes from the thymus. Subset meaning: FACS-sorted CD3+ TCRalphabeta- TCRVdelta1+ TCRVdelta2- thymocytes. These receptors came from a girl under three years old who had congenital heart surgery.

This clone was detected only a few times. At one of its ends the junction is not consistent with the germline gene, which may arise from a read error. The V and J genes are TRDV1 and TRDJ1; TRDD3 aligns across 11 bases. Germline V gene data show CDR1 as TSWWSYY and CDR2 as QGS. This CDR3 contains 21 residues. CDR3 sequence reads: CALGERANWGIDEAHTDKLIF. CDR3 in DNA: TGCGCTCTTGGGGAACGGGCCAACTGGGGGATAGACGAGGCCCACACCGATAAACTCATCTTT.

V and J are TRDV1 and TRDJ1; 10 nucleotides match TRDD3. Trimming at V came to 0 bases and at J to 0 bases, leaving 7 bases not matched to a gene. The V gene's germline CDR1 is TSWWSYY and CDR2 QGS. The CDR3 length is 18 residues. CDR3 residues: CALGELGGTGGYTDKLIF. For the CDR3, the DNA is TGTGCTCTTGGGGAACTAGGGGGTACTGGGGGATACACCGATAAACTCATCTTT.

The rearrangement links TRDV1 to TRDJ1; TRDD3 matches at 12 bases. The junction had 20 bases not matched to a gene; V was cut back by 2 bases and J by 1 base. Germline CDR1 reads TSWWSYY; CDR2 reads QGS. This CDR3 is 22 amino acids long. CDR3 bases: TGTGCTCTTGGGGAAGTTTGTCCCTCCCAGGACTGGGGGATACTAGCCACCGATAAACTCATCTTT. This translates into CALGEVCPSQDWGILATDKLIF.

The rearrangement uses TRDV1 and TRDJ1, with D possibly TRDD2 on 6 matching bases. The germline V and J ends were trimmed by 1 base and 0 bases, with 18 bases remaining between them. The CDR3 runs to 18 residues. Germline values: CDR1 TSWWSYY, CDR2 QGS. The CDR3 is CALGERFRSPFHTDKLIF. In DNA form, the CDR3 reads TGTGCTCTTGGGGAACGTTTTAGATCCCCCTTCCACACCGATAAACTCATCTTT.